This TCR beta chain was identified in a study of T cell repertoires in cytomegalovirus infection. There are 14 residues in the CDR3. V dropped 2 bases and J dropped 7 bases, with 14 bases sitting between them. Looked up from germline, CDR1 is MNHEY and CDR2 is SVGAGI. MiXCR was run by TCRdb on the reads, yielding one entry per CDR3 protein. The sample yields approximately 170,000 distinct CDR3 sequences, about 15% seen once. This clonotype was counted a few times. The source is a human donor in good health (CMV status not recorded). Some clones in this sample may be carry-over from other donors' samples. The J gene is TRBJ1-1, the V gene TRBV6-5; D possibly corresponds to TRBD1 (5 bases). Sequenced: CD8+ T cells from PBMCs. CDR3 loop: CASSYGGDVGEAFF. The CDR3 region has the DNA TGTGCCAGCAGTTACGGAGGGGACGTAGGTGAAGCTTTCTTT.